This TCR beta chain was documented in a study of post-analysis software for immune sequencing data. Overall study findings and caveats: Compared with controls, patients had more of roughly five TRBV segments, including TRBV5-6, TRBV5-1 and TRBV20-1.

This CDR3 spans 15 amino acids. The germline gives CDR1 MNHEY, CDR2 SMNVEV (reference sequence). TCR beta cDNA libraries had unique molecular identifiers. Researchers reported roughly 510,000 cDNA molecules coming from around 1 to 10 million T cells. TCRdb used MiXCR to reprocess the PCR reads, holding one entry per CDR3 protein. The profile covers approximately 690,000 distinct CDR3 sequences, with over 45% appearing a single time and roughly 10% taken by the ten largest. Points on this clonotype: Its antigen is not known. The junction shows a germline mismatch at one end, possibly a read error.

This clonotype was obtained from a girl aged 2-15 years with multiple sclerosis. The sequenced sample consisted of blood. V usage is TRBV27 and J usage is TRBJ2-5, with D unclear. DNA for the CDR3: TGTGCCAGCAGTCCCCCGACGGATACCCAAGAGACCCAGTACTTT. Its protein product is CASSPPTDTQETQYF.